The following is a TCR beta chain sequence with its context. This sample stems from a study of T cell changes during pregnancy in multiple sclerosis. The data were produced by immunoSEQ multiplex PCR, yet TCRdb's version contains in-frame clones alone and is incomplete. The table lists around 99,000 clones, under 95% of them singletons. Germline V gene data show CDR1 as SEHNR and CDR2 as FQNEAQ (reference sequence). Trimming shortened V by 1 base and J by 0 bases, and 6 bases separated the two germline ends. The CDR3 has 14 amino acids. The clonotype was recovered from a female donor in good health, enrolled as a control in a pregnancy study. The chain is built from TRBV7-9 and TRBJ1-1; D remains ambiguous. The material was peripheral blood, obtained in the third trimester of pregnancy. CDR3 protein: CASSLGGVNTEAFF. Here the CDR3 DNA reads TGTGCCAGCAGCTTAGGCGGGGTGAACACTGAAGCTTTCTTT.